The 2 T cell receptor beta chains below all came from one sample that was sequenced in a study of cytomegalovirus exposure and HLA in healthy donors. The primer mix had 60 Vbeta and 13 Jbeta primers. Only in-frame clones appear in the TCRdb table, and some are missing; sequencing was by immunoSEQ multiplex PCR. The data show roughly 170,000 clones, with approximately 80% seen just once and under 2% held by the top ten. The sample consisted of PBMCs. All receptors derive from a woman aged 25 to 39 in good health and CMV-seronegative.

The chain recombines TRBV30 with TRBJ1-2, with D hard to call. This CDR3 contains 13 residues. The germline V and J ends were trimmed by 0 bases and 5 bases, with 10 bases remaining between them. The germline V gene has CDR1 GTSNPN and CDR2 SVGIG (reference sequence). The DNA of the CDR3 is TGTGCCTGGAGTGTTGGCTTCATATATGGCTACACCTTC. Its translation: CAWSVGFIYGYTF.

The V call is TRBV28, the J call TRBJ2-7, with D perhaps TRBD2 (6 bases). Trimming removed 2 bases from V and 2 bases from J, with 13 bases in between. CDR3 length equals 15 residues. Germline CDR1 reads MDHEN; CDR2 reads SYDVKM. The CDR3 DNA is TGTGCCAGCAGTTTAGGGGGGAGACGCGCCTACGAGCAGTACTTC. Translation: CASSLGGRRAYEQYF. The complete variable domain, with remaining parts taken from reference TRBV28 and TRBJ2-7, reads DVKVTQSSRYLVKRTGEKVFLECVQDMDHENMFWYRQDPGLGLRLIYFSYDVKMKEKGDIPEGYSVSREKKERFSLILESASTNQTSMYLCASSLGGRRAYEQYFGPGTRLTVT.